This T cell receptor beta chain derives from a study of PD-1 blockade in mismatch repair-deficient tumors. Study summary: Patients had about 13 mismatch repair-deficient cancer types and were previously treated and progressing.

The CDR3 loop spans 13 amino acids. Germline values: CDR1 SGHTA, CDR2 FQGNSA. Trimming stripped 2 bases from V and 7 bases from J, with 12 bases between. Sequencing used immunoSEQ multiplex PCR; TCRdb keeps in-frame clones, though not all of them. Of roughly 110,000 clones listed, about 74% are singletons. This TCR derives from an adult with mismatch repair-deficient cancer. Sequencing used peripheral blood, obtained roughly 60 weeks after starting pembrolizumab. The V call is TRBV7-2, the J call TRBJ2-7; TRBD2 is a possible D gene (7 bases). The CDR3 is CASSLSGGEEQYF. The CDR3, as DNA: TGTGCCAGCAGCTTATCGGGGGGCGAAGAGCAGTACTTC.